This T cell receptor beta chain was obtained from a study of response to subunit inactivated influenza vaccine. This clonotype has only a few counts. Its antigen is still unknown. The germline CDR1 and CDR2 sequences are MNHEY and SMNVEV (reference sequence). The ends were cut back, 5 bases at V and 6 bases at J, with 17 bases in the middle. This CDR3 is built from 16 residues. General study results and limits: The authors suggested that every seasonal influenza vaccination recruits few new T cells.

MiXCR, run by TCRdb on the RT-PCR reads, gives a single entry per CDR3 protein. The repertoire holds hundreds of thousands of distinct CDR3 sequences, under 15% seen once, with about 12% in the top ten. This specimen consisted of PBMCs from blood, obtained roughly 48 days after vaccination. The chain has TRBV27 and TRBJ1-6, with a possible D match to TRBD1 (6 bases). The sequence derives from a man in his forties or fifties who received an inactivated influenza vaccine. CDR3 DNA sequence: TGTGCCAGCAGTACCGGACAGAAAACAAGTAATTCACCCCTCCACTTT. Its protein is CASSTGQKTSNSPLHF.